This T cell receptor beta chain comes out of a study of blood T cell repertoires in COVID-19. Whole-study context: Sources were T cells, B-cell-depleted T cells, or PBMCs; the material itself was cDNA or gDNA.

TCRdb's table, derived via immunoSEQ multiplex PCR, lists solely in-frame clones and lacks some. The table records a few hundred thousand clones, around 90% of them present only once. The CDR3 spans 17 residues. V dropped 3 bases and J dropped 8; count of bases not matched to a gene: 15. Germline loops: CDR1 SGHKS, CDR2 YYEKEE (reference sequence). Donors were grouped by their self-reported clinical history. The TCR originated in a human donor in a cohort exposed to, infected with or recovered from COVID-19 (not recorded which). The donor label of this sample is uncertain. The sequenced material came from PBMCs or T cells enriched from blood (not recorded which). The chain couples TRBV5-5 to TRBJ2-1; TRBD1 agrees at 9 bases. The CDR3 here is CASSSISGTGMVHEQFF. In DNA form, the CDR3 reads TGTGCCAGCAGCTCGATTTCCGGGACAGGGATGGTTCATGAGCAGTTCTTC.